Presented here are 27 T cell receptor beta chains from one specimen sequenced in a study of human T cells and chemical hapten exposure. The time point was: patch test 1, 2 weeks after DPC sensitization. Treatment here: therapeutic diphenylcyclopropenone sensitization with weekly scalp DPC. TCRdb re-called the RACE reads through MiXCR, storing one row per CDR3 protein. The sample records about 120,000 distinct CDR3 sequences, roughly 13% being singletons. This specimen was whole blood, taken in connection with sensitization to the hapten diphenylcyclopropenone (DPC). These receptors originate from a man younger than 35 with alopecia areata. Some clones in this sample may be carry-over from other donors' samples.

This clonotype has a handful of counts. This CDR3 reads CASSQGTYFNYGYTF. CDR3 DNA: TGTGCCAGCAGCCAAGGTACCTACTTTAACTATGGCTACACCTTC. The chain links TRBV3-1 to TRBJ1-2; D remains ambiguous. The CDR3 is 15 residues long. Germline V gene data show CDR1 as LGHDT and CDR2 as YNNKEL (reference sequence). The V and J ends lost 1 base and 1 base respectively, with 10 bases between them.

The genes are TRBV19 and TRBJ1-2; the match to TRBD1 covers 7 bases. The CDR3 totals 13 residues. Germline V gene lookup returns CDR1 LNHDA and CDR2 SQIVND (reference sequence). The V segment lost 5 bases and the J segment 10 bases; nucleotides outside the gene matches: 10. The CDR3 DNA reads TGTGCCAGTAGTGTATCCGGGACAGCCTTCTACACCTTC. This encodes CASSVSGTAFYTF.

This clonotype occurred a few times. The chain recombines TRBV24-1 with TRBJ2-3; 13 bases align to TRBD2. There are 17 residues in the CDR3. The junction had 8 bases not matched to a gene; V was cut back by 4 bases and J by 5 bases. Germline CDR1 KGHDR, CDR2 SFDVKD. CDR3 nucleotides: TGTGCCACCAGTGAGACGGGACTAGCGGGGTCGAGAGATACGCAGTATTTT. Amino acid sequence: CATSETGLAGSRDTQYF.

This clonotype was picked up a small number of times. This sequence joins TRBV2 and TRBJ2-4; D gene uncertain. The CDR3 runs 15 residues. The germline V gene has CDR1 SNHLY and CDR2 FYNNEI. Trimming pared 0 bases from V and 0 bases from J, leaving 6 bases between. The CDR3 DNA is TGTGCCAGCAGTGAAGCCCCCCTAGCCAAAAACATTCAGTACTTC. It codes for CASSEAPLAKNIQYF.

CDR3 sequence: CASSTGTGVNEQFF. CDR3 coding DNA: TGTGCCAGCAGCACCGGGACAGGGGTCAATGAGCAGTTCTTC. The genes are TRBV21-1 and TRBJ2-1; the D call TRBD1 from the table was never checked on the DNA. TRBV21-1 is an annotated pseudogene. This CDR3 is built from 14 residues.

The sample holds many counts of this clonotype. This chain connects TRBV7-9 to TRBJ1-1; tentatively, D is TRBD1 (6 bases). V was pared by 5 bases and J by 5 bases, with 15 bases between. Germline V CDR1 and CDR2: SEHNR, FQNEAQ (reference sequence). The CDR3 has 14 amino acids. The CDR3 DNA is TGTGCCAGCAGCCCCGAGGGGGGGAGGACTGAAGCTTTCTTT. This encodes CASSPEGGRTEAFF.

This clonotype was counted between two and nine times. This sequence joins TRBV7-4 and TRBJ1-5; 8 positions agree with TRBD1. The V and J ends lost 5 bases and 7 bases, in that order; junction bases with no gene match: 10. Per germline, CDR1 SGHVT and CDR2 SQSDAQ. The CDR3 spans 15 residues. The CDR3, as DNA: TGTGCCAGCAGCCCACGAGGACAGGGTAGGCAGCCCCAGCATTTT. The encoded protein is CASSPRGQGRQPQHF.

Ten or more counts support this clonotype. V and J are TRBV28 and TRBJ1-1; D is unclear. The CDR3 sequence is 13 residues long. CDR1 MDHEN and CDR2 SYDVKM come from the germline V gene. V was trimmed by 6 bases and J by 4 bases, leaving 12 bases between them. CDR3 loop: CASRPGRSTEAFF. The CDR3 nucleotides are TGTGCCAGCAGGCCAGGAAGGAGCACTGAAGCTTTCTTT. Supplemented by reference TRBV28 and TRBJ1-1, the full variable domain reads DVKVTQSSRYLVKRTGEKVFLECVQDMDHENMFWYRQDPGLGLRLIYFSYDVKMKEKGDIPEGYSVSREKKERFSLILESASTNQTSMYLCASRPGRSTEAFFGQGTRLTVV.

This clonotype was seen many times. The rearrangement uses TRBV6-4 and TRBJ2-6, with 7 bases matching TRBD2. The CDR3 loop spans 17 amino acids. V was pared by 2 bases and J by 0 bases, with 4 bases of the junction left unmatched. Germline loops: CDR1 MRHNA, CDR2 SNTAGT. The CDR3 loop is CASSDGEGSSGANVLTF. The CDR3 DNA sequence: TGTGCCAGCAGTGACGGGGAGGGGAGCTCTGGGGCCAACGTCCTGACTTTC.

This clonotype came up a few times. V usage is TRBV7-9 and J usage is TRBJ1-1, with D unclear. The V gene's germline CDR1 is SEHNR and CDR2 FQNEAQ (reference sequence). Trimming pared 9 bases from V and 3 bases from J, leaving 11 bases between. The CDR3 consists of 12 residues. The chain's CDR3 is CASNGLYTEAFF. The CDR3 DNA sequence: TGTGCCAGTAACGGACTATACACTGAAGCTTTCTTT.

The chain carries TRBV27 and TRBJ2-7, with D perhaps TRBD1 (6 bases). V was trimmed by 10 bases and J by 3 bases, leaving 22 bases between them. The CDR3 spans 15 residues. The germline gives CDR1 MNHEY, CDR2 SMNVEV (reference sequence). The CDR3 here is CATRGTGFMDYEQYF. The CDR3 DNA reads TGTGCCACCCGGGGCACAGGGTTTATGGACTACGAGCAGTACTTC.

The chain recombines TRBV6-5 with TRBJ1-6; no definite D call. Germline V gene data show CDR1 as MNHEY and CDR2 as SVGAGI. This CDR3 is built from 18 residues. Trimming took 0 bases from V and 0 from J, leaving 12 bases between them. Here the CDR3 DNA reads TGTGCCAGCAGTTACTCGCCCCCGGGATTCTCCTATAATTCACCCCTCCACTTT. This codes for CASSYSPPGFSYNSPLHF.

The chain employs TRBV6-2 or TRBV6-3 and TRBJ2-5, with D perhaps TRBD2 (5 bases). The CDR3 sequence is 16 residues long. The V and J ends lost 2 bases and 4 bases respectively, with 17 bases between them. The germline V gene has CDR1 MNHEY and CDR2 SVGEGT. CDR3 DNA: TGTGCCAGCAGTTACGTTAGTACCAGAGGGCTAGAGACCCAGTACTTC. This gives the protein CASSYVSTRGLETQYF.

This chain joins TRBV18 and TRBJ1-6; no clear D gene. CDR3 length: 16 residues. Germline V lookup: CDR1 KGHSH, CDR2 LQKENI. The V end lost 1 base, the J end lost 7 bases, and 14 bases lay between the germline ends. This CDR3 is CASSPRPGDGNSPLHF. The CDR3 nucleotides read TGTGCCAGCTCACCACGGCCGGGCGATGGCAATTCACCCCTCCACTTT.

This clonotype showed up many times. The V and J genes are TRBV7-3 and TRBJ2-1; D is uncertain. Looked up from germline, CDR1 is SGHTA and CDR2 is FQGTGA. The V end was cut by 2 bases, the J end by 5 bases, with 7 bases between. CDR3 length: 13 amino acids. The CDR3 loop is CASSLSLNNEQFF. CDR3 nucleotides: TGTGCCAGCAGCTTATCCCTCAACAATGAGCAGTTCTTC. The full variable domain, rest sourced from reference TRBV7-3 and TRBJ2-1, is GAGVSQTPSNKVTEKGKYVELRCDPISGHTALYWYRQSLGQGPEFLIYFQGTGAADDSGLPNDRFFAVRPEGSVSTLKIQRTERGDSAVYLCASSLSLNNEQFFGPGTRLTVL.

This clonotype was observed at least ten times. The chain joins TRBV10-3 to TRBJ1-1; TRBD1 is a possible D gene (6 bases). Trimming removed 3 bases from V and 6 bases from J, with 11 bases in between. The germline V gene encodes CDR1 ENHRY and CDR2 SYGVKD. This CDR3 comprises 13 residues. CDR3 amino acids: CAISEWGQAEAFF. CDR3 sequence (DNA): TGTGCCATCAGTGAATGGGGGCAGGCTGAAGCTTTCTTT.

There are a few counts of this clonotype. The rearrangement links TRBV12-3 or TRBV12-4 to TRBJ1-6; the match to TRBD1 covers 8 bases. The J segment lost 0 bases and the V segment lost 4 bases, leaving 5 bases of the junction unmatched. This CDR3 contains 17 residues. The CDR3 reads CASSSYRGSSYNSPLHF. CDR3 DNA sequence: TGTGCCAGCAGTTCCTACAGGGGGAGCTCCTATAATTCACCCCTCCACTTT.

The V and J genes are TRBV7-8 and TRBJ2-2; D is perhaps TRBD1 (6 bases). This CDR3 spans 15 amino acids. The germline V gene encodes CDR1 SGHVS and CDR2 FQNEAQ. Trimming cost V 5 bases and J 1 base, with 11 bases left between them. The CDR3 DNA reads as TGTGCCAGCAGCACCGGACAGATGAACACCGGGGAGCTGTTTTTT. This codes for CASSTGQMNTGELFF.

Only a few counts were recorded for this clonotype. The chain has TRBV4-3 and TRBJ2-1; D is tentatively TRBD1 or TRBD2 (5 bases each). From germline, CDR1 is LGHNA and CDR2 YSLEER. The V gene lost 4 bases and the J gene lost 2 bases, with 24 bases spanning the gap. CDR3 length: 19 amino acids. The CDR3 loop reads CASSLKHDRDPVAYNEQFF. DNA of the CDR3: TGCGCCAGCAGCCTGAAACACGACCGGGACCCAGTGGCCTACAATGAGCAGTTCTTC.

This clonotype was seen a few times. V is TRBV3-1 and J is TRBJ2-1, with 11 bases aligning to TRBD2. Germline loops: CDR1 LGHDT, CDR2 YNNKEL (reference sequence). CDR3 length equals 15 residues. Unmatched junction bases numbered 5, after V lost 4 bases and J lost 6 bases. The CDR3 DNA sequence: TGTGCCAGCAGCCCTAGCGGGGGGAGTTTCAATGAGCAGTTCTTC. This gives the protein CASSPSGGSFNEQFF.

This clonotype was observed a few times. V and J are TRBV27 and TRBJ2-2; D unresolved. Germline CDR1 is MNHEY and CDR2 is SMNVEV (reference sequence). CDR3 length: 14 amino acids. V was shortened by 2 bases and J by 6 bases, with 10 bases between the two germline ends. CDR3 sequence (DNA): TGTGCCAGCAGTTTACTTGGGGTGTCCGGGGAGCTGTTTTTT. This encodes CASSLLGVSGELFF.

The CDR3 DNA is TGTGCCAGCAGTGTGACAGGGGGCGGTGGCTACACCTTC. Translating it yields CASSVTGGGGYTF. This rearrangement joins TRBV2 to TRBJ1-2; 10 bases are shared with TRBD1. Germline V CDR1 and CDR2: SNHLY, FYNNEI. The junction had 3 bases not matched to a gene; V was cut back by 4 bases and J by 7 bases. This CDR3 is 13 amino acids long.

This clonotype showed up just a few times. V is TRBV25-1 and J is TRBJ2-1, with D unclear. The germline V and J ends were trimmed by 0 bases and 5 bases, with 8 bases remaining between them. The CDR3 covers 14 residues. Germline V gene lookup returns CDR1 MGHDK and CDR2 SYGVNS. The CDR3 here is CASSEYHRDNEQFF. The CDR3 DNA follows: TGTGCCAGCAGTGAATATCACAGAGACAATGAGCAGTTCTTC.

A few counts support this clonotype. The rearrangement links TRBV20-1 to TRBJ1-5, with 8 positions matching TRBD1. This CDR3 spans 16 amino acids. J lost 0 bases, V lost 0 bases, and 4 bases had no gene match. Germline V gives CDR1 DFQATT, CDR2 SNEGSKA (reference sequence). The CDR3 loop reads CSARDATGASNQPQHF. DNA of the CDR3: TGCAGTGCTAGAGATGCGACAGGGGCTAGCAATCAGCCCCAGCATTTT.

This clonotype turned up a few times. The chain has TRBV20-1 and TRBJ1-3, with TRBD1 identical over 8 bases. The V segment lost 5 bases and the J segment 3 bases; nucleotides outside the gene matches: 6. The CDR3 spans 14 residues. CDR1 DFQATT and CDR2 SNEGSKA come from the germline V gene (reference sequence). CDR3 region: CSAPTGVRGNTIYF. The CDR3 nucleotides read TGCAGTGCTCCGACAGGGGTGCGTGGAAACACCATATATTTT.

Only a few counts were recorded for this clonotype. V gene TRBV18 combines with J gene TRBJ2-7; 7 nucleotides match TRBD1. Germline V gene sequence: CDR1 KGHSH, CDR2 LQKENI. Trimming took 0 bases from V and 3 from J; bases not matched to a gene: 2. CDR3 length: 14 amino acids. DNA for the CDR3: TGTGCCAGCTCACCACCGGGACAGCACTACGAGCAGTACTTC. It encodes CASSPPGQHYEQYF.

DNA of the CDR3: TGTGCCAGCTCACCGGTCGGACGCAGTCGGCTTAATTCACCCCTCCACTTT. Translating it yields CASSPVGRSRLNSPLHF. This sequence joins TRBV18 and TRBJ1-6; D remains ambiguous. Trimming shortened V by 3 bases and J by 6 bases, and 18 bases separated the two germline ends. The CDR3 covers 17 residues. In germline, CDR1 is KGHSH, CDR2 LQKENI.